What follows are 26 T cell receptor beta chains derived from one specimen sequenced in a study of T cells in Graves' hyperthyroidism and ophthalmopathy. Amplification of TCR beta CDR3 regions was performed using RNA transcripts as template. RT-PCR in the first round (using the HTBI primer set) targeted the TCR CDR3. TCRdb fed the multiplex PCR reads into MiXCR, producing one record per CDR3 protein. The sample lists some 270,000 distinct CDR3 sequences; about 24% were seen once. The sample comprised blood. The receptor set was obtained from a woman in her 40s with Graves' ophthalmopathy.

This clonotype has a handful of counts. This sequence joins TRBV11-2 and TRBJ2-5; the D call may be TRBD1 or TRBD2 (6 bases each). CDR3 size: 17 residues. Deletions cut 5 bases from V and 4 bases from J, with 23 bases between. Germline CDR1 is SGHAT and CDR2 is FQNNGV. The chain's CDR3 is CASSPGVQGGGGETQYF. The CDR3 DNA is TGTGCCAGCAGCCCAGGGGTTCAGGGAGGAGGGGGAGAGACCCAGTACTTC.

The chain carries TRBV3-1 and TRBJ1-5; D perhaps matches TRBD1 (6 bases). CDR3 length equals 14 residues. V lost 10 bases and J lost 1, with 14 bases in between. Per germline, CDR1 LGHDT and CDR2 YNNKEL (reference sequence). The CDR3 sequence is CATSRGGSNQPQHF. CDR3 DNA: TGTGCCACTTCCCGGGGGGGCAGCAATCAGCCCCAGCATTTT.

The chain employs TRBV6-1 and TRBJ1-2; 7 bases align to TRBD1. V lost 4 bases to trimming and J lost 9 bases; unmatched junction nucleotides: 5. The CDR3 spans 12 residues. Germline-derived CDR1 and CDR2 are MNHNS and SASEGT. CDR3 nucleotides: TGTGCCAGCAGTGGGGACAGCCCTCGCTACACCTTC. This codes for CASSGDSPRYTF.

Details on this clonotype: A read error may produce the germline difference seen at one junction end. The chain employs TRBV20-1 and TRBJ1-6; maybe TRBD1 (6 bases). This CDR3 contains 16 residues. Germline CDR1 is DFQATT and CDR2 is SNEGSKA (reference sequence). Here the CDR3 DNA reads TGCAGTGCCAACGGGGGGCCTCCCTCCTATAATTCACCCCCCCACTTT. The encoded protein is CSANGGPPSYNSPPHF.

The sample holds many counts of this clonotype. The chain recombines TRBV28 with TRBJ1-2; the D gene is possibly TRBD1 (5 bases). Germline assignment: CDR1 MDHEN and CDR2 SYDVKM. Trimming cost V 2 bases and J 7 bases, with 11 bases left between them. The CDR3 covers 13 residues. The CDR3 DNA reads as TGTGCCAGCAGTTTAGCCGCCGGGGCTGGCTACACCTTC. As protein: CASSLAAGAGYTF.

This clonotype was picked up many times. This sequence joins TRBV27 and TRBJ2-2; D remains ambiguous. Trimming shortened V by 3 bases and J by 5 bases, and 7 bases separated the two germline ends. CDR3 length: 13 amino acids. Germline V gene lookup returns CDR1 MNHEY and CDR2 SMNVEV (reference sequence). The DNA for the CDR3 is TGTGCCAGCAGTTTTATCGGGACCGGGGAGCTGTTTTTT. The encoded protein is CASSFIGTGELFF.

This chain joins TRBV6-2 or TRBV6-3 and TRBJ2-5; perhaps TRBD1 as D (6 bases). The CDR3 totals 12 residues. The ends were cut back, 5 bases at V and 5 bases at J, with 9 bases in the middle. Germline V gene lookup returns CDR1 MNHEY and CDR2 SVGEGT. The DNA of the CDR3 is TGTGCCAGCAGTCCAGGGGAGGAGACCCAGTACTTC. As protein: CASSPGEETQYF.

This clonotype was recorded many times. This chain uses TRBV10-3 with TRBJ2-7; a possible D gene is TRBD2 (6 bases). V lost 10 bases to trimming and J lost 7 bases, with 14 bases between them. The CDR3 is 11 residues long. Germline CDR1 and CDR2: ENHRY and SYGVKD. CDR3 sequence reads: CATSGLGEQYF. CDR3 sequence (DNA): TGTGCCACCTCGGGACTCGGAGAGCAGTACTTC.

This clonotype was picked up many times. The CDR3 reads CASSLFPDRENSPLHF. DNA of the CDR3: TGTGCCAGCAGTTTATTTCCGGACAGGGAGAATTCACCCCTCCACTTT. The V gene is TRBV12-3 or TRBV12-4, the J gene TRBJ1-6; the match to TRBD1 covers 8 bases. This CDR3 contains 16 residues. The trim removed 2 bases at V and 7 bases at J, leaving 7 bases unmatched.

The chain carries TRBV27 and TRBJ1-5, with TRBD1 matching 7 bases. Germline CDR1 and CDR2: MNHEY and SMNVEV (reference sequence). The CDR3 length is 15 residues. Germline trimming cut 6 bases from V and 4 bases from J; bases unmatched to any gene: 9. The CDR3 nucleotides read TGTGCCAGCAGAACCCACGGACAGGCTAATCAGCCCCAGCATTTT. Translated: CASRTHGQANQPQHF.

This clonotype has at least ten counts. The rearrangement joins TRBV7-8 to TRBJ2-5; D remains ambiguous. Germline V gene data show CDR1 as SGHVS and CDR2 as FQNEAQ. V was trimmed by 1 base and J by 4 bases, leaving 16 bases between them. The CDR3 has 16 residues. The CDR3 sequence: CASSLVSHTRGETQYF. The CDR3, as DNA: TGTGCCAGCAGCTTAGTAAGCCACACAAGAGGAGAGACCCAGTACTTC.

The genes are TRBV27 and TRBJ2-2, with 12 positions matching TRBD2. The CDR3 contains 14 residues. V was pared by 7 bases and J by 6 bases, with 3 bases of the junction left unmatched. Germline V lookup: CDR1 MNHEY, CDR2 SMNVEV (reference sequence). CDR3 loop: CASKTSGSPGELFF. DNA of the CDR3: TGTGCCAGCAAGACTAGCGGGAGTCCCGGGGAGCTGTTTTTT.

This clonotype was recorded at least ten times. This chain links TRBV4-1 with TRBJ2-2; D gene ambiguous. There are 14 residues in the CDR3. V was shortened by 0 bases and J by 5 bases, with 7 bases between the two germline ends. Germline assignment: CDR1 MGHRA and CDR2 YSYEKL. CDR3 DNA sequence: TGCGCCAGCAGCCAAGATGGGTTTACCGGGGAGCTGTTTTTT. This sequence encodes CASSQDGFTGELFF.

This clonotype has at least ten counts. CDR3 nucleotide sequence: TGCAGTGCCGCCCGGCTGGTTGGAGACGAGCAGTACTTC. It translates to CSAARLVGDEQYF. This chain joins TRBV20-1 and TRBJ2-7; D not resolved. Germline V lookup: CDR1 DFQATT, CDR2 SNEGSKA (reference sequence). V shed 6 bases and J shed 5 bases, with 17 bases lying between them. The CDR3 is made up of 13 amino acids.

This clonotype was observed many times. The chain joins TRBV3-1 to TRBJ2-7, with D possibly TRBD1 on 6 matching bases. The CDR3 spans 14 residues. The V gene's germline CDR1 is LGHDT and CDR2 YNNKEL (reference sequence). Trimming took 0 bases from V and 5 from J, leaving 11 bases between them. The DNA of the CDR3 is TGTGCCAGCAGCCAAGACGGCAGGGGTGACGAGCAGTACTTC. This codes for CASSQDGRGDEQYF.

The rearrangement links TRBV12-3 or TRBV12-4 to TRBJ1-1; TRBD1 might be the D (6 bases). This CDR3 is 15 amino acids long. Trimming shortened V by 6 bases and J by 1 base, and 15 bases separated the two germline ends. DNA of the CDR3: TGTGCCAGCAGCACAGTAACAGGGACGAACACTGAAGCTTTCTTT. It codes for CASSTVTGTNTEAFF.

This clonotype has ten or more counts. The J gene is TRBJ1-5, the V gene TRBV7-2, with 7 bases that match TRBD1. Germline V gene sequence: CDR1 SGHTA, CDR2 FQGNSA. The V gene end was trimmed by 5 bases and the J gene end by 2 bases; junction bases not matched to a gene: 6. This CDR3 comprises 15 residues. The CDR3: CASSTGEMGNQPQHF. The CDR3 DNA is TGTGCCAGCAGCACAGGGGAGATGGGCAATCAGCCCCAGCATTTT.

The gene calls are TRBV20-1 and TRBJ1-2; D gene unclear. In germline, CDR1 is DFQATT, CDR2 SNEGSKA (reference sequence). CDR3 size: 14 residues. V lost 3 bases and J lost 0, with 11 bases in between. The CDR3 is CSASDLMTNYGYTF. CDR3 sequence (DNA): TGCAGTGCTAGTGATCTGATGACTAACTATGGCTACACCTTC.

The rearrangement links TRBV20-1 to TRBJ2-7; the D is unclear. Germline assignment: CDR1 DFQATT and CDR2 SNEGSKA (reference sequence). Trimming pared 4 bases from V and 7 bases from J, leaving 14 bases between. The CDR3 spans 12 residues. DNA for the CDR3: TGCAGTGCTATAGAGGCGGTGACTGAGCAGTACTTC. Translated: CSAIEAVTEQYF.

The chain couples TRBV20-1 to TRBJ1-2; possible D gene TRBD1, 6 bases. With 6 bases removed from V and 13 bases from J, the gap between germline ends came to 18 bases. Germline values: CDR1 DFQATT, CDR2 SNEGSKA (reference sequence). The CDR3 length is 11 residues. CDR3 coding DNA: TGCAGTGCCAAGGGGGGCCCAATGAGCACCTTC. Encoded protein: CSAKGGPMSTF.

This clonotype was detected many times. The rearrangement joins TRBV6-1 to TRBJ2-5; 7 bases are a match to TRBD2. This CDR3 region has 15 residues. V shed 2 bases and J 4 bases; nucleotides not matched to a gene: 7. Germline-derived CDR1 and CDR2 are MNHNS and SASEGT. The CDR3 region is CASSEFAGVLETQYF. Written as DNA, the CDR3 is TGTGCCAGCAGTGAATTTGCGGGAGTTCTAGAGACCCAGTACTTC.

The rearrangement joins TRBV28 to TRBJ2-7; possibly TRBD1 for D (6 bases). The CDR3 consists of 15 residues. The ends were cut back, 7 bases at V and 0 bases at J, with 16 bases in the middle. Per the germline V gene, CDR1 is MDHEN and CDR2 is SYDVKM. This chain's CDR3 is CASIARDKASYEQYF. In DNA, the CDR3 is TGTGCCAGCATCGCCCGGGACAAGGCCTCCTACGAGCAGTACTTC.

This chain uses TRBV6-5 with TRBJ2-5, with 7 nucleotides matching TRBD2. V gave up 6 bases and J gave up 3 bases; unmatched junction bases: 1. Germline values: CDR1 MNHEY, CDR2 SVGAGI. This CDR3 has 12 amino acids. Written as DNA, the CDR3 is TGTGCCAGCAGCGGGACTAAAGAGACCCAGTACTTC. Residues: CASSGTKETQYF.

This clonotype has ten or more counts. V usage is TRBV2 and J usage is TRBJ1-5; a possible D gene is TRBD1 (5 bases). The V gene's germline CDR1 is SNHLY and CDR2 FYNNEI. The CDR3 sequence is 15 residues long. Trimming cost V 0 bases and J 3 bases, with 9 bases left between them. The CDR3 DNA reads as TGTGCCAGCAGTGAAGCAGTAGGGGTCAATCAGCCCCAGCATTTT. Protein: CASSEAVGVNQPQHF. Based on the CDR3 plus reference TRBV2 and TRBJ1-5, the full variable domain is EPEVTQTPSHQVTQMGQEVILRCVPISNHLYFYWYRQILGQKVEFLVSFYNNEISEKSEIFDDQFSVERPDGSNFTLKIRSTKLEDSAMYFCASSEAVGVNQPQHFGDGTRLSIL.

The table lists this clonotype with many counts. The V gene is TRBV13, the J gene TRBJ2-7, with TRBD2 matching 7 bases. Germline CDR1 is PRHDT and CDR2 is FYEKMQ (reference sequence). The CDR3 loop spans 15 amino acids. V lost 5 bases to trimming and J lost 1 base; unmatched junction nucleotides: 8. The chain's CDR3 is CASSLWTGGSYEQYF. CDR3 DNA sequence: TGTGCCAGCAGCCTCTGGACGGGGGGTTCCTACGAGCAGTACTTC.

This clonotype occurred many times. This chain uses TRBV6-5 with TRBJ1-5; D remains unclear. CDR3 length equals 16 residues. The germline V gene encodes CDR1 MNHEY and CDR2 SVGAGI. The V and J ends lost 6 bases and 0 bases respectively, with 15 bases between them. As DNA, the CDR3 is TGTGCCAGCAGCCCCGGTGGCACCTATAGCAATCAGCCCCAGCATTTT. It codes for CASSPGGTYSNQPQHF.